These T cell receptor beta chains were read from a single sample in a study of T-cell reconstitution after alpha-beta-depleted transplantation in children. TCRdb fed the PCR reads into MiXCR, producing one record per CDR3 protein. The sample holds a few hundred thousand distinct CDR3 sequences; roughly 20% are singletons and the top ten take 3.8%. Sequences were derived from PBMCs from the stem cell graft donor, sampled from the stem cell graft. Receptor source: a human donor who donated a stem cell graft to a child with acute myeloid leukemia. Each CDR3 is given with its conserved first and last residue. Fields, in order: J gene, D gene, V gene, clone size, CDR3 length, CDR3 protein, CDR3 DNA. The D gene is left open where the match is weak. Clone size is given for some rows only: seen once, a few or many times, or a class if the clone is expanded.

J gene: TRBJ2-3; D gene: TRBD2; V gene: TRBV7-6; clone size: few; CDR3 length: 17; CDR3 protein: CASSSGTSGPSTDTQYF; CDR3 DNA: TGTGCCAGCAGCTCAGGGACTAGCGGGCCTAGCACAGATACGCAGTATTTT
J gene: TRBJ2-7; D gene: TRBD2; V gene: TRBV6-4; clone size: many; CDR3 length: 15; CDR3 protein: CASSDIAGPVYEQYF; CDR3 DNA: TGTGCCAGCAGTGACATAGCGGGACCGGTCTACGAGCAGTACTTC
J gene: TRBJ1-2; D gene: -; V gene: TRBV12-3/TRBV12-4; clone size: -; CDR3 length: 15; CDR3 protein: CASSSARGANYGYTF; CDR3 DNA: TGTGCCAGCAGCTCGGCCCGGGGAGCGAACTATGGCTACACCTTC
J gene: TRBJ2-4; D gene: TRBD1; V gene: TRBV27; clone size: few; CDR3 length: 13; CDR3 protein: CASSPGQAAIQYF; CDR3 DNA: TGTGCCAGCAGTCCGGGACAGGCGGCCATTCAGTACTTC
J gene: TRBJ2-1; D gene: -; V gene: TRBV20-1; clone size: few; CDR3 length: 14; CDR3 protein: CSTIGYSLYNEQFF; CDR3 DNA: TGCAGCACTATAGGCTACTCTCTATACAATGAGCAGTTCTTC
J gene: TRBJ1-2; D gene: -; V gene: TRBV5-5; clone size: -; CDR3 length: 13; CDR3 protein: CASSLAGNYGYTF; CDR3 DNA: TGTGCCAGCAGCTTGGCAGGGAACTATGGCTACACCTTC
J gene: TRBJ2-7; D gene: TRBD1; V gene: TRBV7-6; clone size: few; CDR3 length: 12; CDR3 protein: CASSPDRVEQYF; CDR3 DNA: TGTGCCAGCAGCCCCGACAGGGTCGAGCAGTACTTC
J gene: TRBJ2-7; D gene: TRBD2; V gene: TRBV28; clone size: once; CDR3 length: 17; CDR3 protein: CASSYPILADRSYEQYF; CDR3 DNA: TGTGCCAGCAGTTATCCAATACTAGCGGACCGCTCCTACGAGCAGTACTTC
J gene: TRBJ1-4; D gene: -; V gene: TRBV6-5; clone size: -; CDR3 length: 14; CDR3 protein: CASSYSSPWEKLFF; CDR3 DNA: TGTGCCAGCAGTTACTCGAGCCCCTGGGAAAAACTGTTTTTT
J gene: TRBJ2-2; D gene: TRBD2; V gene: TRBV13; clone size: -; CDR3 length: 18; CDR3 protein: CASSRGRIRLAGTGELFF; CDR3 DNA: TGTGCCAGCAGCCGAGGCAGGATTCGGCTAGCGGGGACCGGGGAGCTGTTTTTT
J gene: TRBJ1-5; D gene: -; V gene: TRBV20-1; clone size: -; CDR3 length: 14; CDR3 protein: CSARPRGRWQPQHF; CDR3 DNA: TGCAGTGCTAGGCCCCGGGGACGATGGCAGCCCCAGCATTTT
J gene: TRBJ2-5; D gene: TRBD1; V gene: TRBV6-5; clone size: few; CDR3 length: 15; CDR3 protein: CASSYSQGAGETQYF; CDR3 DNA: TGTGCCAGCAGTTACTCACAGGGGGCTGGAGAGACCCAGTACTTC
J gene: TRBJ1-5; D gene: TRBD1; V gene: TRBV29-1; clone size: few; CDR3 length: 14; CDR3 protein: CSALTGSNNQPQHF; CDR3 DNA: TGCAGCGCCTTGACAGGGTCTAACAATCAGCCCCAGCATTTT
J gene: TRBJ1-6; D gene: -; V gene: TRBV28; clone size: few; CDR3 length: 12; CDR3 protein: CASVSVNSPLHF; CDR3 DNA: TGTGCCAGCGTCTCAGTCAATTCACCCCTCCACTTT
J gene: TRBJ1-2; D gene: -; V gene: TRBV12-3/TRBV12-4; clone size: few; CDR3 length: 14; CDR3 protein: CASSLRGALYGYTF; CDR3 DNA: TGTGCCAGCAGTTTACGGGGGGCCCTCTATGGCTACACCTTC
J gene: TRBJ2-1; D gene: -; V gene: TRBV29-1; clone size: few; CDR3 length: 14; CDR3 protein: CSVVPGDTYNEQFF; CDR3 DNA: TGCAGCGTTGTACCCGGAGACACGTACAATGAGCAGTTCTTC
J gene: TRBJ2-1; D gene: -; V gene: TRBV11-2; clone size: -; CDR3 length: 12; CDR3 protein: CASSFGDNEQFF; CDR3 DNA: TGTGCCAGCAGCTTTGGTGACAATGAGCAGTTCTTC
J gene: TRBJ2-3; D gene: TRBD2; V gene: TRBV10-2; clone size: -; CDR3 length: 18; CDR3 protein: CASTDPSGTSGRTDTQYF; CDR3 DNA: TGCGCCAGCACGGATCCCTCCGGGACTAGCGGGAGAACAGATACGCAGTATTTT
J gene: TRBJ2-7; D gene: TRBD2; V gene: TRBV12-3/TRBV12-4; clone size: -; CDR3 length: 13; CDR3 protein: CASSLGLAGNLHF; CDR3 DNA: TGTGCCAGCAGTTTAGGACTAGCGGGCAATCTTCACTTC
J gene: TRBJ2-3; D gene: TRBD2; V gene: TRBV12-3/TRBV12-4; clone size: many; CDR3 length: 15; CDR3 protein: CASSFLAANTDTQYF; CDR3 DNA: TGTGCCAGCAGTTTTCTAGCGGCTAACACAGATACGCAGTATTTT
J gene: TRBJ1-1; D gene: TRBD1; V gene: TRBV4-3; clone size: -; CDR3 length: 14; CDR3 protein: CASSQDRGDTEAFF; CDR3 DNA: TGCGCCAGCAGCCAGGACAGGGGAGACACTGAAGCTTTCTTT
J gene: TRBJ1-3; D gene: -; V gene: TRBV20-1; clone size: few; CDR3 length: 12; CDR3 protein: CSASGSRNTIYF; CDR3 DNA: TGCAGTGCTAGTGGTAGCAGAAACACCATATATTTT
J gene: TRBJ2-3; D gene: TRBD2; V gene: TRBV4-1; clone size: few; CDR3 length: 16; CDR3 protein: CASSQAGTRSADTQYF; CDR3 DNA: TGCGCCAGCAGCCAGGCCGGGACTAGGTCCGCAGATACGCAGTATTTT
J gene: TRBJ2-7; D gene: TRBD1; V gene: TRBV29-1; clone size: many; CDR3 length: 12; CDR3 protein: CSVRTGDLEQYF; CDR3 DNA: TGCAGCGTTAGGACAGGGGATCTCGAGCAGTACTTC
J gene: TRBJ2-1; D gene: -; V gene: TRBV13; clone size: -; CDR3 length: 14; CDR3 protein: CASSFLSSYNEQFF; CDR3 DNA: TGTGCCAGCAGCTTCCTAAGCTCCTACAATGAGCAGTTCTTC
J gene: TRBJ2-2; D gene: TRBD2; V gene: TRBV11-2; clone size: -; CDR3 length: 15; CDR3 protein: CASKLSGKDTGELFF; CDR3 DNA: TGTGCCAGCAAACTTAGCGGGAAAGACACCGGGGAGCTGTTTTTT